This T cell receptor beta chain came from a study of cytotoxic CD8 clonotypes in ibrutinib-treated CLL (dated by TCRdb to 2020 to 2022). At the level of the whole study: The cohort included roughly 15 treatment-naive and ten to eleven relapsed/refractory patients; 17 to 18 were IGHV unmutated. Samples averaged around 280,000 productive templates and roughly 86,000 productive rearrangements. Responses were partial in around 24 patients and complete in 2; after median about 68 months follow-up, 14 stayed in remission and some twelve progressed. Of the 86 participants in the trial, about two dozen had longitudinal samples available. Response samples were taken after a median of 12 months on treatment, ranging from about 6 to 40 months. Cryopreserved peripheral blood mononuclear cells were collected before treatment, at response, and at either disease progression or sustained remission. All remission and progressive disease samples were collected while patients were still receiving ibrutinib. Study-wide findings and limitations: Sampling times were not matched between patients in sustained remission and patients whose disease was progressing, and lymph node repertoires were not examined. Clonality rose at ibrutinib response, remained stable during sustained remission, and dropped back toward baseline at progression. Public clonotypes were rare and either shrank or stayed stable during treatment, and the rise in clonality at ibrutinib response reflected expansion of private clonotypes. At baseline, clonality was higher than in age-matched healthy donors and showed a strong correlation with circulating CD8+ T-cell counts.

Trimming takes 7 bases off V and 6 bases off J; junction bases not matched to a gene: 11. The germline V gene yields SNHLY for CDR1 and FYNNEI for CDR2. The CDR3 starts with the cysteine, ends with the phenylalanine, and has 15 residues. Only the CDR3 region is kept as DNA, spanning 45 bases read in frame from base 1. Notes on this clone: The clone's antigen remains unknown. One base away there is no much larger clone; base qualities are not given.

Interpreted using the paper, the time point label stands for: progressive disease on ibrutinib. Around 1.8 micrograms of genomic DNA were extracted from cryopreserved PBMCs for TCR beta library preparation. Longitudinal blood samples from CLL patients on ibrutinib monotherapy were analyzed using high-throughput TCR beta sequencing. The patients took part in an open-label, single-center phase 2 trial of ibrutinib monotherapy. On a MiSeq, deep resolution sequencing aimed for a depth between 1 in 1 million and 1 in 200,000 T cells, with each clonotype covered approximately 10x on average. The immunoSEQ hsTCRB Kit was used to generate TCR beta libraries. The authors' analysis ran thus. Data were analyzed with ImmunoSEQ Data Assistant and ImmunoSEQ Analyzer, with V, D and J genes assigned per IMGT definitions. Clonality, with values ranging from 0 to 1, was calculated as one minus the normalized Shannon entropy of productive rearrangement frequencies. Public clonotype analysis was restricted to overrepresented clonotypes comprising at least 0.05% of each patient's repertoire. Some 14 age-matched healthy donor repertoires from immuneACCESS served as clonality controls. What TCRdb holds here is the immuneACCESS table cut down to in-frame rearrangements. Part of the clones is not present; checked against another copy, under half of the missing clones reflect an unresolved V gene, and the others are unexplained. D and trimming come from the DNA, and the V and J calls and clone size come from that table. In this sample the table shows roughly 58,000 clones, 50% to 70% of which occur a single time. Clones ranked in the top ten supply around 25% of the sample.

Sequenced material: PBMCs, taken at disease progression, from a patient treated with ibrutinib. The sequence was obtained from a human donor with chronic lymphocytic leukemia. The rearranged chain carries TRBV2 and TRBJ1-4, with 7 bases matching TRBD1. Here is the DNA: TGTGCCAGCAACCGACTACAGGGGCGGGATGAAAAACTGTTTTTT. It translates to CASNRLQGRDEKLFF. Here the CDR3 is joined to the reference TRBV2 and TRBJ1-4 genes, and the full variable domain is: EPEVTQTPSHQVTQMGQEVILRCVPISNHLYFYWYRQILGQKVEFLVSFYNNEISEKSEIFDDQFSVERPDGSNFTLKIRSTKLEDSAMYFCASNRLQGRDEKLFFGSGTQLSVL.